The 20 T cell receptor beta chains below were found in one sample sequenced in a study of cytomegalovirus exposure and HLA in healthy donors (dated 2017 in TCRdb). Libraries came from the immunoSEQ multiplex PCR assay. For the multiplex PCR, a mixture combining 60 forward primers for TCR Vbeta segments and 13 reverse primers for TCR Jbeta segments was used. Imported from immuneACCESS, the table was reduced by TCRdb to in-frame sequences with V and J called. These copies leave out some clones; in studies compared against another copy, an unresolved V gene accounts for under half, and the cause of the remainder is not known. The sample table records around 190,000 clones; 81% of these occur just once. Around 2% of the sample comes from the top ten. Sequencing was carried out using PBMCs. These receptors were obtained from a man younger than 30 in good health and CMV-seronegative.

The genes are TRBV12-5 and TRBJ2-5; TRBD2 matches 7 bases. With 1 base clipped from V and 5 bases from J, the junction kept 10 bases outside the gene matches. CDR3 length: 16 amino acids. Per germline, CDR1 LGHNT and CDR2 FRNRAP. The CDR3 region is CASGLDQRGTGETQYF. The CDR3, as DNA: TGTGCTAGTGGTTTGGATCAGCGGGGCACCGGGGAGACCCAGTACTTC.

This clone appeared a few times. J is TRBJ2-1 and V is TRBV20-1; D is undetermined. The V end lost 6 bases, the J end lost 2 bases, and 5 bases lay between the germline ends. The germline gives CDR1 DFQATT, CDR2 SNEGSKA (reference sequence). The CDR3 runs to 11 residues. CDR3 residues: CSALTYNEQFF. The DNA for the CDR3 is TGCAGTGCCCTAACCTACAATGAGCAGTTCTTC.

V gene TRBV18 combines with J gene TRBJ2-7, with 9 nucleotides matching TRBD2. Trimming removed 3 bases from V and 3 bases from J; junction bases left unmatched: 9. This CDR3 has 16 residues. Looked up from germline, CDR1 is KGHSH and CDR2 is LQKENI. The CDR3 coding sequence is TGTGCCAGCTCACCGATAGCGGGAGCGACGGACTACGAGCAGTACTTC. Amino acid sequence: CASSPIAGATDYEQYF. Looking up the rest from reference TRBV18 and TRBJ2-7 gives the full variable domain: NAGVMQNPRHLVRRRGQEARLRCSPMKGHSHVYWYRQLPEEGLKFMVYLQKENIIDESGMPKERFSAEFPKEGPSILRIQQVVRGDSAAYFCASSPIAGATDYEQYFGPGTRLTVT.

DNA of the CDR3: TGTGCCAGCAGCTCGGGACTAGCGGGAGCCTACGAGCAGTACTTC. Its translation: CASSSGLAGAYEQYF. The chain recombines TRBV5-5 with TRBJ2-5; 14 nucleotides line up with TRBD2. The end of the DNA is better explained by TRBJ2-7, so the J call may be wrong. The V gene's germline CDR1 is SGHKS and CDR2 YYEKEE (reference sequence). CDR3 length: 15 residues.

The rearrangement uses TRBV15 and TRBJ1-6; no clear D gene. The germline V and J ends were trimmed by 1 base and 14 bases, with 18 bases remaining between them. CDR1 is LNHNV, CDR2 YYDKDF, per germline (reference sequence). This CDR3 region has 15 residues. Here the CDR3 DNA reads TGTGCCACCAGCAGAGTGGCAGGCCCTAAATGGGCCCTCCACTTT. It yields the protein CATSRVAGPKWALHF.

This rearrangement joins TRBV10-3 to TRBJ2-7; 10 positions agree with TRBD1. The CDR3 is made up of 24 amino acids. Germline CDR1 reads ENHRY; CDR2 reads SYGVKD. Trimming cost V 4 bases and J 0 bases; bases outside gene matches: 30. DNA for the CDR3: TGTGCCATCAGTGTCACGAGTAAACCTAGGGACAGGGGAGCCCTAGCCCTGCTCTCCTACGAGCAGTACTTC. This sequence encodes CAISVTSKPRDRGALALLSYEQYF.

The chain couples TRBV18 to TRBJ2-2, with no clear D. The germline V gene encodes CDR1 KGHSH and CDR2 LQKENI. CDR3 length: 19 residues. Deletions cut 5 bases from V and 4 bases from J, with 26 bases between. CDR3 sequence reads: CASSSRGSLVGLGTGELFF. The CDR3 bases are TGTGCCAGCTCATCGCGAGGAAGCCTAGTCGGTCTGGGCACCGGGGAGCTGTTTTTT.

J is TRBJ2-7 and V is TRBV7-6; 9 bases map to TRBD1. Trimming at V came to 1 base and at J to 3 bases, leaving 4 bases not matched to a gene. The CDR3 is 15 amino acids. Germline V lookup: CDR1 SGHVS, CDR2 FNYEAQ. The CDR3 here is CASSLDTGGLYEQYF. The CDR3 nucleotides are TGTGCCAGCAGCTTAGATACAGGGGGCCTCTACGAGCAGTACTTC.

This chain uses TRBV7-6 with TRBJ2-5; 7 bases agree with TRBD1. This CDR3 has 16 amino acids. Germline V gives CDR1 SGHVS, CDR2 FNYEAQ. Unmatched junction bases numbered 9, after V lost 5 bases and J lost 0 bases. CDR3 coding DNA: TGTGCCAGCAGCCCCCGGACAGGTTTCTACCAAGAGACCCAGTACTTC. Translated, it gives CASSPRTGFYQETQYF.

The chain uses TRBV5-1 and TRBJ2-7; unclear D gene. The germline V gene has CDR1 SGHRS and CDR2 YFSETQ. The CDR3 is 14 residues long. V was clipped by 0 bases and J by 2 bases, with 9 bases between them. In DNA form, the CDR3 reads TGCGCCAGCAGCTTGGATGACACCCCCTACGAGCAGTACTTC. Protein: CASSLDDTPYEQYF.

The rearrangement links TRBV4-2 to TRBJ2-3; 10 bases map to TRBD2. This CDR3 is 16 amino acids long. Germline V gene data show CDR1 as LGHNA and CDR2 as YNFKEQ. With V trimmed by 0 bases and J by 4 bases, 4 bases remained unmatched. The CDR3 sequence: CASSQEASGSPDTQYF. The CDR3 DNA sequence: TGTGCCAGCAGCCAAGAGGCTAGCGGGAGCCCAGATACGCAGTATTTT.

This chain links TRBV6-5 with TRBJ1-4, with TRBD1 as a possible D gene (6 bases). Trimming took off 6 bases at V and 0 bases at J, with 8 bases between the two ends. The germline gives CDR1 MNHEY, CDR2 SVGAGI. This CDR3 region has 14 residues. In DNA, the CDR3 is TGTGCCAGCAGACGGACAGCAACTAATGAAAAACTGTTTTTT. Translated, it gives CASRRTATNEKLFF.

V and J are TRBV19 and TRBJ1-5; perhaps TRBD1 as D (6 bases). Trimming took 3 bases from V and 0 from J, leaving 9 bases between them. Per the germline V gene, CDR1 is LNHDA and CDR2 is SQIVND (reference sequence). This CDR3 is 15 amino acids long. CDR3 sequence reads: CASSMGHYSNQPQHF. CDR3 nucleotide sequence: TGTGCCAGTAGTATGGGACACTATAGCAATCAGCCCCAGCATTTT.

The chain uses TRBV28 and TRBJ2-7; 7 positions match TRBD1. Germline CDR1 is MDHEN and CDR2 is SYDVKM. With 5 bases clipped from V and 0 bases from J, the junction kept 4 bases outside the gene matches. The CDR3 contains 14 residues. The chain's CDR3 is CASSPGTDSYEQYF. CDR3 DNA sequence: TGTGCCAGCAGTCCCGGGACAGACTCCTACGAGCAGTACTTC.

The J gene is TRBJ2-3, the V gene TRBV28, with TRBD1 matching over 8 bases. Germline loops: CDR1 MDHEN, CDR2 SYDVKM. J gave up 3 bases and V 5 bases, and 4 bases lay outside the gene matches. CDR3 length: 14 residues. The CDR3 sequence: CASSPGQGTDTQYF. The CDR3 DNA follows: TGTGCCAGCAGTCCCGGACAGGGAACAGATACGCAGTATTTT.

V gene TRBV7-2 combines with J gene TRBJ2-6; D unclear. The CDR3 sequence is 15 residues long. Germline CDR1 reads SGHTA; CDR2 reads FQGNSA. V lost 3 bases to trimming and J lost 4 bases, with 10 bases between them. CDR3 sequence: CASSLSHSGANVLTF. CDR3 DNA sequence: TGTGCCAGCAGCTTGTCTCACTCGGGGGCCAACGTCCTGACTTTC. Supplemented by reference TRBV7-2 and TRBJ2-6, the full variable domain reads GAGVSQSPSNKVTEKGKDVELRCDPISGHTALYWYRQSLGQGLEFLIYFQGNSAPDKSGLPSDRFSAERTGGSVSTLTIQRTQQEDSAVYLCASSLSHSGANVLTFGAGSRLTVL.

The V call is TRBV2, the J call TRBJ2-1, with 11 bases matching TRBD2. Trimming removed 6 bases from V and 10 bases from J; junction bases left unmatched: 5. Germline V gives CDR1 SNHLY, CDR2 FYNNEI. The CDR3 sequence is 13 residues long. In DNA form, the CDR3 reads TGTGCCAGCAGCCTCGGACTAGCGGGCGAGCAGTTCTTC. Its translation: CASSLGLAGEQFF.

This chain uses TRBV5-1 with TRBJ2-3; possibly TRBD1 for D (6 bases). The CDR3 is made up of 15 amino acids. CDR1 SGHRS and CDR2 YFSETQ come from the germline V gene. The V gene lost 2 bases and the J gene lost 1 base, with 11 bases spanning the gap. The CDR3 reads CASSFSGDRTDTQYF. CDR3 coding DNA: TGCGCCAGCAGCTTCTCAGGGGACCGCACAGATACGCAGTATTTT.

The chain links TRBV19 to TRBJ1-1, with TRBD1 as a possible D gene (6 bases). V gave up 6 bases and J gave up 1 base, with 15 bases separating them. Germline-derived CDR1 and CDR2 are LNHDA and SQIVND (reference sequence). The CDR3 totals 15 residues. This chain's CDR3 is CASRWGQNRNTEAFF. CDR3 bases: TGTGCCAGTAGGTGGGGGCAAAATAGGAACACTGAAGCTTTCTTT.

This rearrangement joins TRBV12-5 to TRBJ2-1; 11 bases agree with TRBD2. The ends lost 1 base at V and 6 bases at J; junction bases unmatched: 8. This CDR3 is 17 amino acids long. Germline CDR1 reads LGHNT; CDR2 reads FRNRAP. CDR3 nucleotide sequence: TGTGCTAGTGGTTTGGGGGCCCTAGCGGGGGGCCCCAATGAGCAGTTCTTC. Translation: CASGLGALAGGPNEQFF.